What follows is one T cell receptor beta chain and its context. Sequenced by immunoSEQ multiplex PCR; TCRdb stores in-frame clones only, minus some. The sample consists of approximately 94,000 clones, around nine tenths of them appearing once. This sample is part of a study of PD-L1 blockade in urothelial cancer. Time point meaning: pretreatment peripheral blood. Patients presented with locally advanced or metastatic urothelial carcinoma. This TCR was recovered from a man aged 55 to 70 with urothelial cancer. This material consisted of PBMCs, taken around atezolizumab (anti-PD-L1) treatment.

The DNA for the CDR3 is TGTGCCAGCAGCTACGGGACTACCCGCAATGAGCAGTTCTTC. Protein product: CASSYGTTRNEQFF. J is TRBJ2-1 and V is TRBV5-8; 7 nucleotides match TRBD2. The CDR3 is 14 residues long. The germline V gene has CDR1 SGHTS and CDR2 YDEGEE. V was pared by 3 bases and J by 6 bases, with 6 bases of the junction left unmatched.